This is a list of T cell receptor beta chains from one sample in a study of CD8+ T cells in alopecia areata. Data came from immunoSEQ multiplex PCR; TCRdb stores just in-frame clones and leaves some out. The sample lists some 130,000 clones, 53% seen once, with 0.46% in the top ten. The sample was CD4+ T cells sorted from blood, taken at week 4, from a patient treated with tofacitinib. These receptors were collected from a human donor with alopecia areata. The CDR3 runs from the conserved cysteine through the conserved F or W. The order of the fields is V gene, clone size, D gene, J gene, CDR3 DNA, CDR3 protein. The D gene is left open where the match is weak. Rows give clone size only sometimes, using once, few, many, or a class for an expanded clone.

V: TRBV4-1
size: -
D: TRBD1
J: TRBJ2-2
DNA: TGCGCCAGCAGTCCCGGGACAGGGAACACCGGGGAGCTGTTTTTT
CDR3: CASSPGTGNTGELFF

V: TRBV19
size: -
D: TRBD1
J: TRBJ2-4
DNA: TGTGCCAGTATGCCCCAGGGGGCAGTCATTCAGTACTTC
CDR3: CASMPQGAVIQYF

V: TRBV5-1
size: -
D: -
J: TRBJ2-5
DNA: TGCGCCAGCAGTTACCCTGACAGGAAAGAGACCCAGTACTTC
CDR3: CASSYPDRKETQYF

V: TRBV5-1
size: -
D: TRBD2
J: TRBJ2-1
DNA: TGCGCCAGCAGCTTGGTAGGGCTAGCGGGAGGAGGTGAGCAGTTCTTC
CDR3: CASSLVGLAGGGEQFF

V: TRBV5-1
size: few
D: -
J: TRBJ2-6
DNA: TGCGCCAGCAGCTTCGTTCCCTCTGGGGCCAACGTCCTGACTTTC
CDR3: CASSFVPSGANVLTF

V: TRBV29-1
size: -
D: -
J: TRBJ1-1
DNA: TGCAGCGTCGCAGGGGCTAACACTGAAGCTTTCTTT
CDR3: CSVAGANTEAFF

V: TRBV7-3
size: -
D: -
J: TRBJ2-3
DNA: TGTGCCAGCAGCTCCGGGAGCACAGATACGCAGTATTTT
CDR3: CASSSGSTDTQYF

V: TRBV30
size: few
D: TRBD1
J: TRBJ1-1
DNA: TGTGCCTGGAGTTCCCCACTTTATACAGGGGGAACTGAAGCTTTCTTT
CDR3: CAWSSPLYTGGTEAFF

V: TRBV7-8
size: -
D: -
J: TRBJ2-2
DNA: TGTGCCAGCAGCTTCCCAGGGGGGTCCACCGGGGAGCTGTTTTTT
CDR3: CASSFPGGSTGELFF

V: TRBV5-1
size: -
D: TRBD2
J: TRBJ2-3
DNA: TGCGCCAGCAGCCCCGGACTAGCATACAGCACAGATACGCAGTATTTT
CDR3: CASSPGLAYSTDTQYF

V: TRBV6-5
size: -
D: -
J: TRBJ1-1
DNA: TGTGCCAGCAGTTACTCGGGGCTCCGCCGGCAGGCTTTCTTT
CDR3: CASSYSGLRRQAFF

V: TRBV19
size: -
D: -
J: TRBJ2-3
DNA: TGTGCCAGTAGTCAGCGAGCCTTAGCGGCCACTAGCACAGATACGCAGTATTTT
CDR3: CASSQRALAATSTDTQYF

V: TRBV30
size: -
D: -
J: TRBJ2-1
DNA: TGTGCCTGGAGTCGCCCGGGACTCCTAAATAACAATGAGCAGTTCTTC
CDR3: CAWSRPGLLNNNEQFF

V: TRBV6-5
size: -
D: TRBD1
J: TRBJ1-2
DNA: TGTGCCAGCAGTGCCCCCGGACAGGGTAGTAGAGGCTACACCTTC
CDR3: CASSAPGQGSRGYTF

V: TRBV29-1
size: -
D: -
J: TRBJ2-7
DNA: TGCAGCGCTAAGGACTCCCCCTCCTACGAGCAGTACTTC
CDR3: CSAKDSPSYEQYF

V: TRBV5-1
size: -
D: -
J: TRBJ2-6
DNA: TGCGCCAGCAGCTTGGAGCGTATTGCCCTAGGCGGGGCCAACGTCCTGACTTTC
CDR3: CASSLERIALGGANVLTF

V: TRBV5-1
size: -
D: TRBD1
J: TRBJ1-1
DNA: TGCGCCAGCAGCCCATCTGGACAGGCCGATAACACTGAAGCTTTCTTT
CDR3: CASSPSGQADNTEAFF

V: TRBV5-1
size: few
D: TRBD1
J: TRBJ2-7
DNA: TGCGCCAGCAGCCCATCAGGGGGCAGGGAAGAGCAGTACTTC
CDR3: CASSPSGGREEQYF

V: TRBV6-5
size: -
D: -
J: TRBJ1-2
DNA: TGTGCCAGCAGCCGTGTAAACTATGGCTACACCTTC
CDR3: CASSRVNYGYTF

V: TRBV27
size: few
D: -
J: TRBJ2-1
DNA: TGTGCCAGCAGGAACAGGGCTAGTACCTACAATGAGCAGTTCTTC
CDR3: CASRNRASTYNEQFF

V: TRBV6-6
size: -
D: TRBD1
J: TRBJ2-5
DNA: TGTGCCAGCAGAAGGCCGGGACAGGGAAGAGAGACCCAGTACTTC
CDR3: CASRRPGQGRETQYF

V: TRBV7-7
size: -
D: TRBD2
J: TRBJ2-5
DNA: TGTGCTAGCAGCCTGACTAGCGGGAGACCTCTTCCCGTCGAGACCCAGTACTTC
CDR3: CASSLTSGRPLPVETQYF

V: TRBV29-1
size: -
D: -
J: TRBJ1-6
DNA: TGCAGCGTTGGACACGACTATAATTCACCCCTCCACTTT
CDR3: CSVGHDYNSPLHF

V: TRBV9
size: -
D: -
J: TRBJ2-3
DNA: TGTGCCAGCAGCACCAAGGGGATGGCCCACCACACTTACCAAACAGATACGCAGTATTTT
CDR3: CASSTKGMAHHTYQTDTQYF

V: TRBV30
size: few
D: TRBD2
J: TRBJ2-5
DNA: TGTGCCTGGAGTGTGGGAGGGGAGACCCAGTACTTC
CDR3: CAWSVGGETQYF

V: TRBV14
size: -
D: TRBD1
J: TRBJ2-7
DNA: TGTGCCAGCAGCCAACAGACAGGGAATAAGCAGTACTTC
CDR3: CASSQQTGNKQYF

V: TRBV30
size: -
D: -
J: TRBJ2-7
DNA: TGTGCCTGGAGGCTTCACAGGGAGGGCGAGCAGTACTTC
CDR3: CAWRLHREGEQYF

V: TRBV25-1
size: -
D: -
J: TRBJ1-1
DNA: TGTGCCAGCAGTGAAGCAGGCCTGAACACTGAAGCTTTCTTT
CDR3: CASSEAGLNTEAFF

V: TRBV11-2
size: -
D: -
J: TRBJ2-7
DNA: TGTGCCAGCAGCTTAGATCAGGGGTACGAGCAGTACTTC
CDR3: CASSLDQGYEQYF

V: TRBV18
size: -
D: -
J: TRBJ2-1
DNA: TGTGCCAGCTCACTCAACAATGAGCAGTTCTTC
CDR3: CASSLNNEQFF

V: TRBV30
size: -
D: TRBD2
J: TRBJ2-7
DNA: TGTGCCTGGAGTGACCTAGGACTAGCGGCGACCTACGAGCAGTACTTC
CDR3: CAWSDLGLAATYEQYF

V: TRBV5-1
size: few
D: -
J: TRBJ2-1
DNA: TGCGCCAGCAGCTTGGAATCGGGCTCCTACAATGAGCAGTTCTTC
CDR3: CASSLESGSYNEQFF

V: TRBV30
size: few
D: -
J: TRBJ2-3
DNA: TGTGCCTGGAGCTCTAGCACAGATACGCAGTATTTT
CDR3: CAWSSSTDTQYF

V: TRBV29-1
size: -
D: TRBD2
J: TRBJ2-5
DNA: TGCAGCGTTGAGGCGGGAGGAGAGACCCAGTACTTC
CDR3: CSVEAGGETQYF

V: TRBV2
size: -
D: -
J: TRBJ2-7
DNA: TGTGCCAGCAGTGACGGCTACGAGCAGTACTTC
CDR3: CASSDGYEQYF

V: TRBV29-1
size: once
D: TRBD1
J: TRBJ2-5
DNA: TGCAGCGTTAGACAGGGTGGCCAAGAGACCCAGTACTTC
CDR3: CSVRQGGQETQYF

V: TRBV2
size: -
D: -
J: TRBJ2-2
DNA: TGTGCCAGCATAAGGGGTACTTCGAACACCGGGGAGCTGTTTTTT
CDR3: CASIRGTSNTGELFF

V: TRBV4-2
size: -
D: TRBD2
J: TRBJ2-7
DNA: TGTGCCAGCAGCCAATCCAGCGGGGGGGCCGACGAGCAGTACTTC
CDR3: CASSQSSGGADEQYF

V: TRBV29-1
size: few
D: -
J: TRBJ1-1
DNA: TGCAGCGTTGTTATTGGGGCCGGGGAAGCTTTCTTT
CDR3: CSVVIGAGEAFF

V: TRBV30
size: -
D: -
J: TRBJ1-1
DNA: TGTGCCTGGAGAACACAGACAGGAAGGAACACTGAAGCTTTCTTT
CDR3: CAWRTQTGRNTEAFF

V: TRBV2
size: many
D: -
J: TRBJ1-1
DNA: TGTGCCAGCAGTCGTTTTCAGGGCCGTGCTGAAGCTTTCTTT
CDR3: CASSRFQGRAEAFF

V: TRBV6-5
size: -
D: -
J: TRBJ1-1
DNA: TGTGCCAGCAGATCAACCGGGACAGAAGCTTTCTTT
CDR3: CASRSTGTEAFF